This is a list of T cell receptor beta chains from one sample in a study of shared clonotypes between healthy human individuals. The data were produced by immunoSEQ multiplex PCR, yet TCRdb's version contains in-frame clones alone and is incomplete. The sample shows 2 million to 2.5 million clones, 85% to 95% of them seen only once. Input material: naive CD4+ T cells from PBMCs. The source is a man aged 18-30 years in good health. Some clones in this sample may be carry-over from other donors' samples. Each CDR3 is given without its conserved first and last residue. The order of the fields is clone size, V gene, CDR3 protein. Only some rows state a clone size, as once, few, many or a class for expanded clones.

size: -; V: TRBV6-5; CDR3: ASSYSVSGLATQY
size: -; V: TRBV18; CDR3: ASSVTGTGNEKLF
size: -; V: TRBV18; CDR3: ASSPYLTGRTGELF
size: -; V: TRBV30; CDR3: AWSVLGAGELF
size: -; V: TRBV18; CDR3: ASSPTAGSYEQY
size: once; V: TRBV28; CDR3: ASSFGVTGYEQY
size: -; V: TRBV25-1; CDR3: ASTKASGSYNEQF
size: once; V: TRBV2; CDR3: ASSADPGHNQPQH
size: -; V: TRBV28; CDR3: ASRITGWVEGNQPQH
size: -; V: TRBV21-1; CDR3: ASSNKDSSPHEQY
size: -; V: TRBV28; CDR3: ASSLTGGGANVLT
size: -; V: TRBV30; CDR3: ACRPGASSPYEQY
size: -; V: TRBV6-6; CDR3: ASSLEGGETQY
size: -; V: TRBV7-9; CDR3: ASSLVGFNEQF
size: -; V: TRBV7-3; CDR3: ASSPGSGRGQETQY
size: -; V: TRBV20-1; CDR3: SARDEGKLF
size: few; V: TRBV13; CDR3: ASSLMGNYGYT
size: -; V: TRBV23-1; CDR3: ASSHLGRGQNIQY
size: -; V: TRBV7-2; CDR3: ASSFSGTLNQPQH
size: -; V: TRBV5-1; CDR3: ASRDGVLVEQF
size: -; V: TRBV15; CDR3: ATSSSWTSSYEQY
size: -; V: TRBV9; CDR3: ASNSGQPDQPQH
size: -; V: TRBV7-8; CDR3: ASSLAQQNYGYT
size: -; V: TRBV7-3; CDR3: ASRRGLAGTGELF
size: -; V: TRBV2; CDR3: ASSVQGQNTEAF
size: -; V: TRBV6-1; CDR3: ASTRGRPDTQY
size: -; V: TRBV7-9; CDR3: ASSSSGGNYEQY
size: -; V: TRBV7-6; CDR3: ASSLAGPSASYNEQF
size: -; V: TRBV6-5; CDR3: ASSYRGVNYGYT
size: -; V: TRBV28; CDR3: ASSPSMSGRGYGYT
size: -; V: TRBV10-3; CDR3: ATQGYSNQPQH
size: -; V: TRBV5-1; CDR3: ASSFLQGAYYGYT
size: -; V: TRBV25-1; CDR3: ASSESRGSYEQY
size: -; V: TRBV5-4; CDR3: ASSSWRQGRTEAF
size: -; V: TRBV28; CDR3: ASIRTVNTEAF
size: -; V: TRBV11-2; CDR3: ASSLEEGYTQY
size: -; V: TRBV6-5; CDR3: ASSYSGGSKGETQY
size: -; V: TRBV19; CDR3: ASSSQSSFSGTEAF
size: -; V: TRBV11-2; CDR3: ASSFLTGELF
size: -; V: TRBV9; CDR3: ASSVGAAWGADTQY
size: -; V: TRBV2; CDR3: ASRSPGQGRSGQY
size: -; V: TRBV5-1; CDR3: ASSLEGGLYYNEQF
size: -; V: TRBV18; CDR3: ASSSGPTNREQY
size: once; V: TRBV5-4; CDR3: ASSLVGGPEETQY
size: -; V: TRBV9; CDR3: ASSVGSDNSYEQY
size: -; V: TRBV18; CDR3: ASSPLDPQLTYEQY
size: -; V: TRBV5-4; CDR3: ASSLGPGQSETQY
size: few; V: TRBV30; CDR3: AWRGGNNQPQH
size: -; V: TRBV5-1; CDR3: ASSPPRGYEQY
size: -; V: TRBV6-6; CDR3: ASSYVTGGEQF
size: -; V: TRBV5-1; CDR3: ASSFGGIYGYT
size: once; V: TRBV7-9; CDR3: ASSFGLQETQY
size: -; V: TRBV5-1; CDR3: ASSLSLAGPYEQY